This entry lists 19 T cell receptor beta chains sequenced from one sample in a study of T cell responses to AZD1222 COVID-19 vaccine. Data came from immunoSEQ multiplex PCR; TCRdb stores just in-frame clones and leaves some out. The sample yields 100,000 to 140,000 clones, approximately 90% seen once. The starting material was peripheral blood, obtained on day 0 of AZD1222 vaccination. The receptors were sampled from an adult in good health.

This chain joins TRBV6-5 and TRBJ2-7, with 7 bases that match TRBD1. The CDR3 is made up of 13 amino acids. J lost 5 bases, V lost 5 bases, and 6 bases had no gene match. Germline V gene data show CDR1 as MNHEY and CDR2 as SVGAGI. Written as DNA, the CDR3 is TGTGCCAGCAGTCAGACAGGGTCCAACGAGCAGTACTTC. It translates to CASSQTGSNEQYF.

The chain uses TRBV12-3 or TRBV12-4 and TRBJ2-7; TRBD2 might be the D (6 bases). V was pared by 3 bases and J by 3 bases, with 9 bases between. CDR3 size: 13 residues. CDR3 DNA sequence: TGTGCCAGCAGTTTTCACGGGGGCTACGAGCAGTACTTC. As protein: CASSFHGGYEQYF.

V is TRBV27 and J is TRBJ2-1; the match to TRBD2 covers 11 bases. This CDR3 contains 20 residues. CDR1 MNHEY and CDR2 SMNVEV come from the germline V gene (reference sequence). The junction had 16 bases not matched to a gene; V was cut back by 6 bases and J by 0 bases. The DNA of the CDR3 is TGTGCCAGCAGGGCACCACTCGGACTAGCGGGCCTAAGCTCCTACAATGAGCAGTTCTTC. The encoded protein is CASRAPLGLAGLSSYNEQFF.

V gene TRBV3-1 (or the pseudogene TRBV3-2) combines with J gene TRBJ2-5, with 8 positions matching TRBD1. J lost 4 bases, V lost 5 bases, and 6 bases had no gene match. The germline CDR1 and CDR2 sequences are LGHDT and YNNKEL (reference sequence). CDR3 length equals 14 residues. The CDR3 spells CASSARTGRETQYF. CDR3 bases: TGTGCCAGCAGCGCAAGGACAGGGAGAGAGACCCAGTACTTC.

The rearrangement uses TRBV6-2 or TRBV6-3 and TRBJ2-1; D remains unclear. This CDR3 comprises 17 residues. Germline CDR1 reads MNHEY; CDR2 reads SVGEGT. With 0 bases removed from V and 4 bases from J, the gap between germline ends came to 16 bases. CDR3 bases: TGTGCCAGCAGTTACTCGATTTTAGACGGCCCATACAATGAGCAGTTCTTC. Translating gives CASSYSILDGPYNEQFF.

The J gene is TRBJ1-6, the V gene TRBV7-2, with TRBD1 identical over 10 bases. The CDR3 loop spans 17 amino acids. CDR1 and CDR2 (germline): SGHTA, FQGNSA. V was clipped by 4 bases and J by 8 bases; unmatched bases: 11. The CDR3: CASSSRVVGTGDSPLHF. CDR3 bases: TGTGCCAGCAGCTCTAGGGTTGTTGGGACAGGGGATTCACCCCTCCACTTT.

The gene calls are TRBV6-1 and TRBJ2-7; 9 bases fit TRBD1. Trimming cost V 1 base and J 1 base; bases outside gene matches: 2. The CDR3 consists of 15 residues. The germline gives CDR1 MNHNS, CDR2 SASEGT. The CDR3 sequence is CASSEGQGGSYEQYF. The CDR3 coding sequence is TGTGCCAGCAGTGAAGGACAGGGGGGTTCCTACGAGCAGTACTTC.

The chain links TRBV11-2 to TRBJ1-2, with 8 positions matching TRBD1. The CDR3 is 15 residues long. Germline V CDR1 and CDR2: SGHAT, FQNNGV. The V and J ends lost 6 bases and 4 bases, in that order; junction bases with no gene match: 10. CDR3 residues: CASSKDRGLSYGYTF. In DNA, the CDR3 is TGTGCCAGCAGTAAAGACAGGGGATTGTCCTATGGCTACACCTTC.

The genes are TRBV7-9 and TRBJ1-1, with D possibly matching TRBD1 (6 bases). The CDR3 loop spans 14 amino acids. The V gene lost 5 bases and the J gene lost 1 base, with 11 bases spanning the gap. Germline values: CDR1 SEHNR, CDR2 FQNEAQ (reference sequence). CDR3 DNA sequence: TGTGCCAGCAGCCCCGACAGGACGAACACTGAAGCTTTCTTT. It translates to CASSPDRTNTEAFF.

The genes are TRBV7-6 and TRBJ1-6; 8 bases fit TRBD1. With 5 bases clipped from V and 5 bases from J, the junction kept 5 bases outside the gene matches. The CDR3 sequence is 15 residues long. Germline loops: CDR1 SGHVS, CDR2 FNYEAQ. DNA for the CDR3: TGTGCCAGCAGCCCCGGACAGGGTAATAATTCACCCCTCCACTTT. Its translation: CASSPGQGNNSPLHF.

V and J are TRBV18 and TRBJ2-1; tentatively, D is TRBD1 (6 bases). V dropped 0 bases and J dropped 0 bases, with 12 bases sitting between them. Germline CDR1 is KGHSH and CDR2 is LQKENI. This CDR3 contains 17 residues. CDR3 nucleotide sequence: TGTGCCAGCTCACCACCGTCAGGACAGACCTCCTACAATGAGCAGTTCTTC. It translates to CASSPPSGQTSYNEQFF.

The V gene is TRBV1, the J gene TRBJ2-1; the table names TRBD1, a call not compared with the DNA. TRBV1 is labeled a pseudogene. The CDR3 runs to 12 residues. CDR3 sequence: CTSSQVGTEQFF. CDR3 nucleotide sequence: TGCACCAGCAGCCAAGTTGGCACTGAGCAGTTCTTC.

This clone was counted once. The CDR3 bases are TGTGCCAGCAGGGTGTCAGGGGGTCAGCCCCAGCATTTT. Its translation: CASRVSGGQPQHF. This chain connects TRBV27 to TRBJ1-5, with TRBD1 matching 7 bases. J lost 6 bases, V lost 6 bases, and 5 bases had no gene match. Germline lookup yields CDR1 MNHEY and CDR2 SMNVEV (reference sequence). The CDR3 has 13 amino acids.

This rearrangement joins TRBV10-3 to TRBJ2-1, with D hard to call. CDR3 length equals 11 residues. The germline V gene has CDR1 ENHRY and CDR2 SYGVKD. Trimming took off 10 bases at V and 5 bases at J, with 9 bases between the two ends. The CDR3 DNA reads TGTGCCACCCGGACGAACAATGAGCAGTTCTTC. Its translation: CATRTNNEQFF.

The chain links TRBV9 to TRBJ1-2; D may be TRBD1 (6 bases). The V end lost 0 bases, the J end lost 7 bases, and 10 bases lay between the germline ends. The CDR3 extends over 13 amino acids. Germline V gives CDR1 SGDLS, CDR2 YYNGEE. CDR3 nucleotide sequence: TGTGCCAGCAGCGTAGACAGGGAGGGTGGCTACACCTTC. Its protein is CASSVDREGGYTF.

This chain uses TRBV6-2 or TRBV6-3 with TRBJ1-5, with D perhaps TRBD1 (5 bases). Deletions cut 2 bases from V and 4 bases from J, with 6 bases between. Germline-derived CDR1 and CDR2 are MNHEY and SVGEGT. This CDR3 is 13 amino acids long. CDR3 in DNA: TGTGCCAGCAGTTACAAGGGGAATCAGCCCCAGCATTTT. It is translated as CASSYKGNQPQHF.

This sequence joins TRBV5-6 and TRBJ1-1, with D maybe TRBD1 (6 bases). The CDR3 is 15 residues long. CDR1 and CDR2 from the germline V gene are SGHDT and YYEEEE. V lost 3 bases, J lost 2 bases, and 14 bases lay in between. CDR3: CASSSRGGPNTEAFF. The DNA for the CDR3 is TGTGCCAGCAGCTCGAGGGGGGGCCCCAACACTGAAGCTTTCTTT.

The rearrangement joins TRBV7-9 to TRBJ1-1; D is uncertain. Between the trimmed V and J ends, which lost 1 base and 11 bases, there was a span of 5 bases. In germline, CDR1 is SEHNR, CDR2 FQNEAQ (reference sequence). The CDR3 has 10 amino acids. Here the CDR3 DNA reads TGTGCCAGCAGCTTAGATTGGGCTTTCTTT. The encoded protein is CASSLDWAFF.

The V and J genes are TRBV6-5 and TRBJ2-6, with D maybe TRBD2 (5 bases). CDR3 size: 16 residues. CDR1 and CDR2 from the germline V gene are MNHEY and SVGAGI. Trimming stripped 0 bases from V and 3 bases from J, with 9 bases between. The CDR3 region is CASSYSGVFGANVLTF. CDR3 bases: TGTGCCAGCAGTTACTCCGGGGTTTTTGGGGCCAACGTCCTGACTTTC.